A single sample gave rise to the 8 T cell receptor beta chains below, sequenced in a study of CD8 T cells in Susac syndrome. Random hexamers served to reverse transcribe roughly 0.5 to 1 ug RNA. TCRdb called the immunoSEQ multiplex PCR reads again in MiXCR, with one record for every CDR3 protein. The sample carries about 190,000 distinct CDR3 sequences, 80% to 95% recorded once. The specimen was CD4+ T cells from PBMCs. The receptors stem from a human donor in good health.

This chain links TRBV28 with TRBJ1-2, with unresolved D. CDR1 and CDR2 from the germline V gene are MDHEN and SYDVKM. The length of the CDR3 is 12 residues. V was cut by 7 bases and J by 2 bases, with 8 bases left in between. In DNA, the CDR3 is TGTGCCAGCATCGACACCAACTATGGCTACACCTTC. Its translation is CASIDTNYGYTF.

The CDR3 loop is CASRQGLETQYF. CDR3 nucleotide sequence: TGTGCCAGCAGGCAGGGATTAGAGACCCAGTACTTC. The gene calls are TRBV28 and TRBJ2-5; D is possibly TRBD1 (5 bases). V gave up 6 bases and J gave up 4 bases, with 9 bases separating them. The CDR3 loop spans 12 amino acids. CDR1 and CDR2 (germline): MDHEN, SYDVKM.

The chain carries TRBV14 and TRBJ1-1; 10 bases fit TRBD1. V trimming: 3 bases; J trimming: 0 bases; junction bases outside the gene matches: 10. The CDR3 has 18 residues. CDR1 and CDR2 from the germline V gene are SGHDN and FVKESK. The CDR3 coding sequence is TGTGCCAGCAGCCACCTTCCGGGGACAGGGGACATGAACACTGAAGCTTTCTTT. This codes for CASSHLPGTGDMNTEAFF.

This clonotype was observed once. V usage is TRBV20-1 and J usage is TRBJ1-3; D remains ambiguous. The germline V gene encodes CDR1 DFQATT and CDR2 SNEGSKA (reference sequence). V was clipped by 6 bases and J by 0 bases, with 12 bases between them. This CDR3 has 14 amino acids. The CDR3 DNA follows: TGCAGTGCGTCGCACTCAAACTCTGGAAACACCATATATTTT. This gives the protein CSASHSNSGNTIYF.

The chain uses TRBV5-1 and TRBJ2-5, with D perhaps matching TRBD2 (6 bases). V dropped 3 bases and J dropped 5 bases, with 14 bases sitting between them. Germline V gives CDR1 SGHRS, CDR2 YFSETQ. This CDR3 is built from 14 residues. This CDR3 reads CASSSRDSGETQYF. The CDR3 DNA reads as TGCGCCAGCAGCTCCCGGGACTCGGGGGAGACCCAGTACTTC.

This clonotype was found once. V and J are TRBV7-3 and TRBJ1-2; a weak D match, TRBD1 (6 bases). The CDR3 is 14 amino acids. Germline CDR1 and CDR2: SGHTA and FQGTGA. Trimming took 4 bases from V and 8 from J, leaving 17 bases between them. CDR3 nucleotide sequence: TGTGCCAGCAGCTCCGACCCACGGGGGCAAGGCTACACCTTC. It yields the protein CASSSDPRGQGYTF.

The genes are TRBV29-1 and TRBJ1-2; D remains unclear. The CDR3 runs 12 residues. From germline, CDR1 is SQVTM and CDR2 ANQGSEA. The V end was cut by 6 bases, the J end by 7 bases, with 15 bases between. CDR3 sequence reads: CSVVGRSFGYTF. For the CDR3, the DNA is TGCAGCGTCGTGGGCAGGAGTTTTGGCTACACCTTC.

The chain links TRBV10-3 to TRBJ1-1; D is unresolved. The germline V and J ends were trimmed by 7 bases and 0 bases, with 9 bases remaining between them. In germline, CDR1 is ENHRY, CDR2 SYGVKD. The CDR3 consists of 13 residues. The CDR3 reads CAIKYGMNTEAFF. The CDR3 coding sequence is TGTGCCATCAAATATGGCATGAACACTGAAGCTTTCTTT.